Presented here are 29 T cell receptor beta chains from one specimen sequenced in a study of TIL therapy for anti-PD-1-resistant metastatic lung cancer. As for time point: pre-treatment sample, taken before nivolumab and TIL therapy. This was the immunoSEQ v3 assay. Sequenced by immunoSEQ multiplex PCR; TCRdb stores in-frame clones only, minus some. The table records tens of thousands of clones, roughly 87% of them present only once. The source material was blood, sampled at baseline. The receptors were sampled from a person aged 25 to 80 with non-small cell lung cancer.

This chain uses TRBV9 with TRBJ2-2; TRBD2 might be the D (5 bases). The germline V and J ends were trimmed by 7 bases and 5 bases, with 9 bases remaining between them. This CDR3 spans 12 amino acids. CDR1 and CDR2 from the germline V gene are SGDLS and YYNGEE. The CDR3 nucleotides are TGTGCCAGCGGGAGAACTACCGGGGAGCTGTTTTTT. Protein: CASGRTTGELFF.

This sequence joins TRBV19 and TRBJ2-5; D not certain. CDR3 size: 14 residues. Trimming stripped 1 base from V and 1 base from J, with 7 bases between. Germline CDR1 LNHDA, CDR2 SQIVND (reference sequence). This CDR3 reads CASSIAGLQETQYF. In DNA, the CDR3 is TGTGCCAGTAGTATAGCGGGCCTCCAAGAGACCCAGTACTTC.

The rearrangement joins TRBV7-3 to TRBJ2-1, with TRBD2 as a possible D gene (5 bases). CDR1 and CDR2 from the germline V gene are SGHTA and FQGTGA. This CDR3 is 17 amino acids long. V was shortened by 7 bases and J by 10 bases, with 29 bases between the two germline ends. DNA of the CDR3: TGTGCCAGCACACCACTAAGAGGACTCCCTGGTACTGGCGAGCAGTTCTTC. Protein sequence: CASTPLRGLPGTGEQFF.

The rearrangement uses TRBV7-8 and TRBJ2-5; 14 bases align to TRBD2. The germline CDR1 and CDR2 sequences are SGHVS and FQNEAQ. CDR3 size: 17 residues. The ends lost 4 bases at V and 4 bases at J; junction bases unmatched: 8. This CDR3 is CASSSNAGTSGRETQYF. CDR3 DNA sequence: TGTGCCAGCAGCTCGAACGCAGGGACTAGCGGGAGAGAGACCCAGTACTTC. The variable domain in full, completed from reference TRBV7-8 and TRBJ2-5, reads GAGVSQSPRYKVAKRGQDVALRCDPISGHVSLFWYQQALGQGPEFLTYFQNEAQLDKSGLPSDRFFAERPEGSVSTLKIQRTQQEDSAVYLCASSSNAGTSGRETQYFGPGTRLLVL.

This chain uses TRBV9 with TRBJ1-1; D is perhaps TRBD1 (5 bases). Deletions cut 0 bases from V and 3 bases from J, with 12 bases between. Germline CDR1 is SGDLS and CDR2 is YYNGEE. This CDR3 has 15 residues. The CDR3 protein is CASSVGARDYTEAFF. CDR3 DNA: TGTGCCAGCAGCGTAGGGGCCAGGGATTACACTGAAGCTTTCTTT.

This rearrangement joins TRBV6-5 to TRBJ1-1, with 8 nucleotides matching TRBD1. From germline, CDR1 is MNHEY and CDR2 SVGAGI. With V trimmed by 11 bases and J by 7 bases, 9 bases remained unmatched. The CDR3 extends over 12 amino acids. CDR3 loop: CAGRTGTIEAFF. In DNA, the CDR3 is TGTGCCGGTAGGACAGGGACCATTGAAGCTTTCTTT.

The CDR3 region has the DNA TGTGCCAGCAGTAACGACAGGAAAGATACGCAGTATTTT. Its translation is CASSNDRKDTQYF. The chain joins TRBV6-5 to TRBJ2-3, with D possibly TRBD1 on 6 matching bases. The CDR3 has 13 residues. Germline lookup yields CDR1 MNHEY and CDR2 SVGAGI. Deletions cut 5 bases from V and 5 bases from J, with 11 bases between.

This chain joins TRBV5-1 and TRBJ2-1; 7 nucleotides align to TRBD2. J gave up 3 bases and V 4 bases, and 13 bases lay outside the gene matches. CDR1 and CDR2 from the germline V gene are SGHRS and YFSETQ. The CDR3 loop spans 17 amino acids. The CDR3, as DNA: TGCGCCAGCAGCCTCCTCTCTAGCGGTCAAGACTACAATGAGCAGTTCTTC. Amino acid sequence: CASSLLSSGQDYNEQFF.

The chain employs TRBV19 and TRBJ2-2; no reliable D call. The CDR3 spans 15 residues. V was cut by 3 bases and J by 0 bases, with 8 bases left in between. The germline gives CDR1 LNHDA, CDR2 SQIVND (reference sequence). This chain's CDR3 is CASSIMGSNTGELFF. CDR3 DNA sequence: TGTGCCAGTAGTATCATGGGGTCGAACACCGGGGAGCTGTTTTTT.

The V call is TRBV6-5, the J call TRBJ1-1, with a weak D call TRBD1 (6 bases). V was clipped by 7 bases and J by 3 bases, with 15 bases between them. The CDR3 length is 14 residues. Germline CDR1 and CDR2: MNHEY and SVGAGI. The CDR3 spells CASNKGGTHTEAFF. The CDR3 nucleotides read TGTGCCAGCAATAAGGGGGGGACGCACACTGAAGCTTTCTTT.

The rearrangement joins TRBV5-1 to TRBJ2-2; 14 bases line up with TRBD2. With V trimmed by 8 bases and J by 3 bases, 15 bases remained unmatched. The germline V gene encodes CDR1 SGHRS and CDR2 YFSETQ. This CDR3 contains 19 residues. The CDR3 sequence is CASNFRGLAGGLYTGELFF. In nucleotides, the CDR3 is TGCGCCAGTAACTTTCGTGGACTAGCGGGGGGACTTTACACCGGGGAGCTGTTTTTT.

The chain carries TRBV6-1 and TRBJ2-5; D gene ambiguous. Trimming removed 2 bases at V and 4 bases at J, with 11 bases between. This CDR3 has 14 amino acids. Germline CDR1 and CDR2: MNHNS and SASEGT. CDR3 sequence: CASSERVGGETQYF. The CDR3, as DNA: TGTGCCAGCAGTGAAAGGGTCGGTGGAGAGACCCAGTACTTC.

V and J are TRBV5-1 and TRBJ2-3, with 10 bases identical to TRBD2. V dropped 2 bases and J dropped 6; count of bases not matched to a gene: 6. Germline values: CDR1 SGHRS, CDR2 YFSETQ. This CDR3 is built from 15 residues. Here the CDR3 reads CASSFAGLAPDTQYF. CDR3 bases: TGCGCCAGCAGCTTTGCGGGACTAGCGCCCGATACGCAGTATTTT. Full variable domain (remainder filled in from reference TRBV5-1 and TRBJ2-3): KAGVTQTPRYLIKTRGQQVTLSCSPISGHRSVSWYQQTPGQGLQFLFEYFSETQRNKGNFPGRFSGRQFSNSRSEMNVSTLELGDSALYLCASSFAGLAPDTQYFGPGTRLTVL.

The chain combines TRBV6-6 with TRBJ2-2; 11 bases are shared with TRBD1. V shed 11 bases and J 5 bases; nucleotides not matched to a gene: 4. This CDR3 has 13 residues. Per the germline V gene, CDR1 is MNHNY and CDR2 is SVGAGI (reference sequence). CDR3 protein: CAGGQGGTGELFF. CDR3 nucleotides: TGTGCCGGGGGACAGGGGGGAACCGGGGAGCTGTTTTTT.

The rearrangement links TRBV5-1 to TRBJ1-2; unclear D gene. Trimming removed 0 bases from V and 6 bases from J, with 9 bases in between. The CDR3 contains 13 residues. CDR1 and CDR2 (germline): SGHRS, YFSETQ. The CDR3 loop is CASSLVGYDGYTF. CDR3 DNA: TGCGCCAGCAGCTTGGTAGGGTACGATGGCTACACCTTC. Combining the CDR3 with reference TRBV5-1 and TRBJ1-2 gives the whole variable domain KAGVTQTPRYLIKTRGQQVTLSCSPISGHRSVSWYQQTPGQGLQFLFEYFSETQRNKGNFPGRFSGRQFSNSRSEMNVSTLELGDSALYLCASSLVGYDGYTFGSGTRLTVV.

The chain carries TRBV27 and TRBJ2-5, with D possibly called TRBD1 or TRBD2 (5 bases each). The CDR3 is 16 residues long. Deletions cut 0 bases from V and 7 bases from J, with 18 bases between. The germline CDR1 and CDR2 sequences are MNHEY and SMNVEV (reference sequence). As DNA, the CDR3 is TGTGCCAGCAGTTTATCGGGGGACGTCGCCTTGACGACCCAGTACTTC. Its protein is CASSLSGDVALTTQYF.

The chain links TRBV15 to TRBJ2-1, with TRBD1 as a possible D gene (6 bases). Trimming cost V 3 bases and J 4 bases, with 13 bases left between them. This CDR3 is built from 15 residues. Germline V gives CDR1 LNHNV, CDR2 YYDKDF (reference sequence). The CDR3 protein is CATSSWTDSYNEQFF. CDR3 nucleotide sequence: TGTGCCACCAGCAGCTGGACAGACTCTTACAATGAGCAGTTCTTC.

The rearrangement joins TRBV5-1 to TRBJ2-7, with 8 bases aligning to TRBD2. The CDR3 is 14 amino acids. The V segment lost 10 bases and the J segment 2 bases; nucleotides outside the gene matches: 11. CDR1 and CDR2 (germline): SGHRS, YFSETQ. CDR3 in amino acids: CASRGLAGPYEQYF. In nucleotides, the CDR3 is TGCGCCTCTAGGGGTCTAGCGGGCCCCTACGAGCAGTACTTC. Variable domain in full (rest from reference TRBV5-1 and TRBJ2-7): KAGVTQTPRYLIKTRGQQVTLSCSPISGHRSVSWYQQTPGQGLQFLFEYFSETQRNKGNFPGRFSGRQFSNSRSEMNVSTLELGDSALYLCASRGLAGPYEQYFGPGTRLTVT.

This chain connects TRBV19 to TRBJ1-1, with no clear D. Between the trimmed V and J ends, which lost 6 bases and 1 base, there was a span of 3 bases. CDR3 length: 11 amino acids. Germline V gene lookup returns CDR1 LNHDA and CDR2 SQIVND (reference sequence). Written as DNA, the CDR3 is TGTGCCAGTAGCGGGAACACTGAAGCTTTCTTT. Translating gives CASSGNTEAFF. Full variable domain (missing parts from reference TRBV19 and TRBJ1-1): DGGITQSPKYLFRKEGQNVTLSCEQNLNHDAMYWYRQDPGQGLRLIYYSQIVNDFQKGDIAEGYSVSREKKESFPLTVTSAQKNPTAFYLCASSGNTEAFFGQGTRLTVV.

This chain connects TRBV19 to TRBJ2-7; either TRBD1 or TRBD2 may supply D (5 bases each). The CDR3 sequence is 15 residues long. Germline V gene data show CDR1 as LNHDA and CDR2 as SQIVND (reference sequence). The V end was cut by 4 bases, the J end by 2 bases, with 15 bases between. The CDR3 DNA reads TGTGCCAGTAGTAGGGGACGGATAGATGCCTACGAGCAGTACTTC. Amino acid sequence: CASSRGRIDAYEQYF. The full variable domain, completed using reference TRBV19 and TRBJ2-7, is DGGITQSPKYLFRKEGQNVTLSCEQNLNHDAMYWYRQDPGQGLRLIYYSQIVNDFQKGDIAEGYSVSREKKESFPLTVTSAQKNPTAFYLCASSRGRIDAYEQYFGPGTRLTVT.

This clone is a singleton in its sample. J is TRBJ2-2 and V is TRBV3-1 (or the pseudogene TRBV3-2); 7 positions match TRBD2. With V trimmed by 1 base and J by 7 bases, 12 bases remained unmatched. CDR1 and CDR2 (germline): LGHDT, YNNKEL (reference sequence). The CDR3 extends over 17 amino acids. CDR3 in DNA: TGTGCCAGCAGCCAAGCCCTTCTCGGGGGGACGGGCGGGGAGCTGTTTTTT. As protein: CASSQALLGGTGGELFF.

The chain employs TRBV19 and TRBJ1-1; D not certain. The CDR3 spans 14 residues. The germline CDR1 and CDR2 sequences are LNHDA and SQIVND (reference sequence). The ends were cut back, 1 base at V and 5 bases at J, with 11 bases in the middle. The CDR3 region is CASSIAGMGTEAFF. CDR3 coding DNA: TGTGCCAGTAGTATAGCCGGGATGGGGACTGAAGCTTTCTTT.

This clone was seen more than once but under ten times. This chain joins TRBV28 and TRBJ2-2; no definite D call. The CDR3 is 13 amino acids. The V end lost 7 bases, the J end lost 6 bases, and 12 bases lay between the germline ends. Germline V gene sequence: CDR1 MDHEN, CDR2 SYDVKM. CDR3 nucleotide sequence: TGTGCCAGCATTTTCAGCCAATCCGGGGAGCTGTTTTTT. Its protein product is CASIFSQSGELFF.

This chain joins TRBV28 and TRBJ1-3; tentative D call: TRBD1 (5 bases). The V and J ends lost 2 bases and 3 bases respectively, with 17 bases between them. CDR1 and CDR2 (germline): MDHEN, SYDVKM. The CDR3 is made up of 17 amino acids. CDR3 nucleotide sequence: TGTGCCAGCAGTTTACCGGGGGACGCTAAGAATGGAAACACCATATATTTT. It codes for CASSLPGDAKNGNTIYF.

The chain joins TRBV29-1 to TRBJ2-3; D may be TRBD2 (6 bases). With 4 bases removed from V and 3 bases from J, the gap between germline ends came to 14 bases. The CDR3 loop spans 14 amino acids. Germline V lookup: CDR1 SQVTM, CDR2 ANQGSEA. CDR3 bases: TGCAGCGTTGGGAGACTAGATATAACAGATACGCAGTATTTT. The encoded protein is CSVGRLDITDTQYF.

CDR3 in amino acids: CASSPQTSGRSEQFF. The CDR3 DNA reads TGTGCCAGCAGTCCCCAGACTAGCGGGAGGTCTGAGCAGTTCTTC. The chain recombines TRBV6-2 or TRBV6-3 with TRBJ2-1, with 13 bases that match TRBD2. Germline CDR1 MNHEY, CDR2 SVGEGT. The CDR3 has 15 amino acids. V trimming: 5 bases; J trimming: 9 bases; junction bases outside the gene matches: 7.

V and J are TRBV9 and TRBJ2-2; D is unresolved. V was pared by 3 bases and J by 2 bases, with 8 bases between. Germline CDR1 and CDR2: SGDLS and YYNGEE. The CDR3 sequence is 14 residues long. Here the CDR3 reads CASSDRQNTGELFF. The CDR3 DNA follows: TGTGCCAGCAGCGACAGACAAAACACCGGGGAGCTGTTTTTT.

The chain combines TRBV3-1 (or the pseudogene TRBV3-2) with TRBJ1-4; D possibly corresponds to TRBD1 (5 bases). With 1 base removed from V and 10 bases from J, the gap between germline ends came to 13 bases. CDR3 size: 14 residues. From germline, CDR1 is LGHDT and CDR2 YNNKEL (reference sequence). CDR3 sequence: CASSQGTQGRKLFF. Here the CDR3 DNA reads TGTGCCAGCAGCCAAGGGACCCAGGGTCGAAAACTGTTTTTT.

V usage is TRBV19 and J usage is TRBJ1-2; 8 bases agree with TRBD1. V was pared by 0 bases and J by 4 bases, with 7 bases of the junction left unmatched. Germline lookup yields CDR1 LNHDA and CDR2 SQIVND (reference sequence). This CDR3 has 16 amino acids. The CDR3 nucleotides read TGTGCCAGTAGTATAGATCCACAGGGGGGAGTCTATGGCTACACCTTC. Its protein product is CASSIDPQGGVYGYTF.